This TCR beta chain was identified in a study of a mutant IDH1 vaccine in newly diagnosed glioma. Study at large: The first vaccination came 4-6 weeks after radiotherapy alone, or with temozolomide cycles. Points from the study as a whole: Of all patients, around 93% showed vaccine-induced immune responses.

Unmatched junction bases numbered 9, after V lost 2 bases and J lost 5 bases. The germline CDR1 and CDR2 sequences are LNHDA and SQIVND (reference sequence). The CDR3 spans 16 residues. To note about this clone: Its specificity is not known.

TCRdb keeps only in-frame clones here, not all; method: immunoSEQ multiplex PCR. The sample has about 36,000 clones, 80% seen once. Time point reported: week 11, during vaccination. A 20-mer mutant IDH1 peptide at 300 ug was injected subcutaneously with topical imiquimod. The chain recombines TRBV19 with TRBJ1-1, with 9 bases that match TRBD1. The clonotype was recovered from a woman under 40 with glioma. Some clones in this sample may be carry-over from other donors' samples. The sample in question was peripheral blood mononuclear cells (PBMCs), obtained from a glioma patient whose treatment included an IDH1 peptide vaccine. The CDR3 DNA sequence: TGTGCCAGTAGTATAAGGCAGACAGGGGGAAGGACTGAAGCTTTCTTT. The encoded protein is CASSIRQTGGRTEAFF.